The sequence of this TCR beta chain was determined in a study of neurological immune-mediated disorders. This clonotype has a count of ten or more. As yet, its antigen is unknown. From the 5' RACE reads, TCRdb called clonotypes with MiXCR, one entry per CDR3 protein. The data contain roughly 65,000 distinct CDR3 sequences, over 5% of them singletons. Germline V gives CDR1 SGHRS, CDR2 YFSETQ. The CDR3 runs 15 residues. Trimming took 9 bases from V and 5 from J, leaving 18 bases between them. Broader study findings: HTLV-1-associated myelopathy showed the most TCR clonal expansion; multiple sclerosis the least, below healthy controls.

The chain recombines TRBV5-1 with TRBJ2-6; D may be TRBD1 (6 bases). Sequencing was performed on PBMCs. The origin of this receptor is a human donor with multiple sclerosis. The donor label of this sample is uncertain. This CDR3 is CATSRGFNWANVLTF. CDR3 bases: TGCGCCACTTCCAGGGGTTTTAACTGGGCCAACGTCCTGACTTTC.